Presented here are 9 T cell receptor beta chains from one specimen sequenced in a study of blood T cell repertoires in COVID-19. Profiled with immunoSEQ multiplex PCR; TCRdb holds only in-frame clones, not every one. The sample lists about 100,000 clones; about 86% were seen once. Sequencing was carried out using PBMCs or T cells enriched from blood (not recorded which). The receptors come from a woman between 50 and 59 years old who had recovered from COVID-19.

The genes are TRBV28 and TRBJ2-1, with 11 bases that match TRBD1. V lost 3 bases and J lost 10; bases outside the gene matches: 14. The germline CDR1 and CDR2 sequences are MDHEN and SYDVKM. The CDR3 runs to 17 residues. DNA for the CDR3: TGTGCCAGCAGTTTGGTGTATAGGGACAGGGGGGAAGGGGAGCAGTTCTTC. This sequence encodes CASSLVYRDRGEGEQFF.

The rearrangement uses TRBV28 and TRBJ1-2, with TRBD1 identical over 8 bases. Germline assignment: CDR1 MDHEN and CDR2 SYDVKM. The trim removed 7 bases at V and 8 bases at J, leaving 15 bases unmatched. The CDR3 sequence is 15 residues long. The DNA of the CDR3 is TGTGCCAGCACCCGGACAGGGCCTGGCTGGGGAGGCTACACCTTC. This sequence encodes CASTRTGPGWGGYTF.

This clone occurred once. The chain links TRBV5-1 to TRBJ1-1; 10 nucleotides line up with TRBD1. CDR3 length: 13 amino acids. The germline V gene encodes CDR1 SGHRS and CDR2 YFSETQ. Trimming took 0 bases from V and 10 from J; bases not matched to a gene: 3. The CDR3 sequence: CASSLGQGASAFF. The CDR3 nucleotides are TGCGCCAGCAGCTTGGGACAGGGGGCTTCAGCTTTCTTT.

The J gene is TRBJ1-4, the V gene TRBV30, with D maybe TRBD1 (5 bases). The V gene lost 5 bases and the J gene lost 7 bases, with 11 bases spanning the gap. The CDR3 is 12 amino acids. Germline CDR1 is GTSNPN and CDR2 is SVGIG (reference sequence). This CDR3 is CAWDSRAEKLFF. CDR3 nucleotide sequence: TGTGCCTGGGACAGCAGGGCTGAAAAACTGTTTTTT.

This clone was found once. V usage is TRBV18 and J usage is TRBJ2-7, with 7 bases lining up with TRBD1. V lost 0 bases, J lost 8 bases, and 7 bases stayed unmatched. CDR1 is KGHSH, CDR2 LQKENI, per germline. The CDR3 extends over 14 amino acids. CDR3 sequence: CASSPPRTGEKQYF. The CDR3 nucleotides read TGTGCCAGCTCACCACCGAGGACAGGTGAGAAGCAGTACTTC.

This sequence joins TRBV24-1 and TRBJ2-3; TRBD2 agrees at 7 bases. This CDR3 has 15 residues. From germline, CDR1 is KGHDR and CDR2 SFDVKD. The V and J ends lost 4 bases and 6 bases, in that order; junction bases with no gene match: 9. The CDR3 bases are TGTGCCACCAGTGAGCCAGCGGGGCCACTGGATACGCAGTATTTT. Residues: CATSEPAGPLDTQYF.

The chain joins TRBV6-5 to TRBJ2-2; weak D call: TRBD2 (5 bases). V lost 5 bases, J lost 1 base, and 11 bases lay in between. This CDR3 has 15 residues. From germline, CDR1 is MNHEY and CDR2 SVGAGI. Written as DNA, the CDR3 is TGTGCCAGCAGTCGGGCCGGGATGAACACCGGGGAGCTGTTTTTT. Protein: CASSRAGMNTGELFF.

This chain joins TRBV5-1 and TRBJ2-3, with D maybe TRBD1 (5 bases). V was cut by 5 bases and J by 5 bases, with 15 bases left in between. There are 14 residues in the CDR3. Germline V lookup: CDR1 SGHRS, CDR2 YFSETQ. This CDR3 is CASRGRQGGDTQYF. CDR3 coding DNA: TGCGCCAGCAGGGGGCGGCAGGGTGGAGATACGCAGTATTTT.

The gene calls are TRBV28 and TRBJ2-7, with D perhaps TRBD2 (6 bases). The V gene's germline CDR1 is MDHEN and CDR2 SYDVKM. Trimming removed 7 bases from V and 5 bases from J, with 21 bases in between. This CDR3 contains 15 residues. The CDR3 DNA follows: TGTGCCAGCAACCTACCGGAGAAGGGAGGCAACGAGCAGTACTTC. Its protein is CASNLPEKGGNEQYF. The full variable domain, completed using reference TRBV28 and TRBJ2-7, is DVKVTQSSRYLVKRTGEKVFLECVQDMDHENMFWYRQDPGLGLRLIYFSYDVKMKEKGDIPEGYSVSREKKERFSLILESASTNQTSMYLCASNLPEKGGNEQYFGPGTRLTVT.